Listed below are T cell receptor beta chains from one sample, sequenced in a study of response to subunit inactivated influenza vaccine. TCRdb used MiXCR to reprocess the RT-PCR reads, holding one entry per CDR3 protein. The repertoire has about 300,000 distinct CDR3 sequences, about a fifth of them found once; the top ten carry roughly a tenth. The starting material was PBMCs from blood, obtained about 20 months after vaccination. These receptors were taken from a man aged 45-69 years who received an inactivated influenza vaccine. CDR3s include the opening cysteine and the closing phenylalanine or tryptophan. D genes are given only for firm matches. Clone size is given for some rows only: seen once, a few or many times, or a class if the clone is expanded.

V: TRBV7-9; D: TRBD1; size: NA; J: TRBJ1-2; DNA: TGTGCCAGCAGCCTACCGATACTCGACAGGGTCGGGGGCTACACCTTC; CDR3: CASSLPILDRVGGYTF
V: TRBV6-5; D: NA; size: NA; J: TRBJ2-7; DNA: TGTGCCACCCGACGTAGCTCCTACGAGCAGTACTTC; CDR3: CATRRSSYEQYF
V: TRBV20-1; D: NA; size: NA; J: TRBJ2-7; DNA: TGCAGTGCTAGCTATGAATTCCCCGGTCTTAGCGAGCAGTACTTC; CDR3: CSASYEFPGLSEQYF
V: TRBV5-1; D: NA; size: few; J: TRBJ1-2; DNA: TGCGCCAGCAGCTTGGGAGAGCCCTCCTATGGCTACACCTTC; CDR3: CASSLGEPSYGYTF
V: TRBV28; D: TRBD1; size: NA; J: TRBJ2-7; DNA: TGTGCCAGCAGCCCTTACAGGGGAAGCTCCTACGAGCAGTACTTC; CDR3: CASSPYRGSSYEQYF
V: TRBV5-4; D: NA; size: NA; J: TRBJ2-2; DNA: TGTGCCAGCAGCTCCCGGGGGCCTGGGGGCGGGGAGCTGTTTTTT; CDR3: CASSSRGPGGGELFF
V: TRBV5-6; D: NA; size: few; J: TRBJ2-7; DNA: TGTGCCAGCAGCAAGGCTGTTTCACGAATTCGGGTCGACGAGCAGTACTTC; CDR3: CASSKAVSRIRVDEQYF
V: TRBV5-1; D: TRBD2; size: NA; J: TRBJ2-1; DNA: TGCGCCAGCAGCTTAGAGACTAGCGGGAGGGCTGAGCAGTTCTTC; CDR3: CASSLETSGRAEQFF
V: TRBV7-9; D: NA; size: NA; J: TRBJ2-3; DNA: TGTGCCAGCAGCTCCTGGACTAGCACAGATACGCAGTATTTT; CDR3: CASSSWTSTDTQYF
V: TRBV6-5; D: NA; size: many; J: TRBJ1-1; DNA: TGTGCCAGCAGTTACAACCTTCTCGGAACCTACAGTGGCACTGAAGCTTTCTTT; CDR3: CASSYNLLGTYSGTEAFF
V: TRBV20-1; D: TRBD2; size: NA; J: TRBJ2-3; DNA: TGCAGTGCTAGACCCCCAGCGGGGGGGCCCCTCACAGATACGCAGTATTTT; CDR3: CSARPPAGGPLTDTQYF
V: TRBV7-9; D: NA; size: NA; J: TRBJ2-7; DNA: TGTGCCAGCAGCTTCTTCCCGGGACGGACCGACTACGAGCAGTACTTC; CDR3: CASSFFPGRTDYEQYF
V: TRBV7-9; D: NA; size: few; J: TRBJ1-2; DNA: TGTGCCAGCAGCCCGGTCGTCGCGAACTATGGCTACACCTTC; CDR3: CASSPVVANYGYTF
V: TRBV5-1; D: TRBD1; size: few; J: TRBJ1-6; DNA: TGCGCCAGCAGCTCAGGACAGGAAACTTATAATTCACCCCTCCACTTT; CDR3: CASSSGQETYNSPLHF
V: TRBV12-2; D: NA; size: many; J: TRBJ1-2; DNA: TGTGCAAGTCACTGCCACAGGGTGGGCGGCTACACCTTC; CDR3: CASHCHRVGGYTF
V: TRBV6-2/TRBV6-3; D: NA; size: many; J: TRBJ1-1; DNA: TGTGCCAGCAGTTACTCAGGAGGACGGTTGAACACTGAAGCTTTCTTT; CDR3: CASSYSGGRLNTEAFF
V: TRBV6-4; D: TRBD2; size: many; J: TRBJ2-1; DNA: TGTGCCAGCAGATGGACTAGCGGGAGGGCCTCCAATGAGCAGTTCTTC; CDR3: CASRWTSGRASNEQFF
V: TRBV6-2/TRBV6-3; D: NA; size: few; J: TRBJ2-7; DNA: TGTGCCAGCAGCCAGCGTCCGAGAGGCTTCTACCACGAGCAGTACTTC; CDR3: CASSQRPRGFYHEQYF
V: TRBV21-1; D: NA; size: many; J: TRBJ1-2; DNA: TGTGCCAGCAGCAAAGCGCTACGACAGGGGGACTATGGCTACACCTTC; CDR3: CASSKALRQGDYGYTF
V: TRBV27; D: NA; size: few; J: TRBJ1-4; DNA: TGTGCCAGACGTCTCAGGGAGACTGAGGGTTGCACTAATGAAAAACTGTTTTTT; CDR3: CARRLRETEGCTNEKLFF
V: TRBV12-3/TRBV12-4; D: TRBD2; size: NA; J: TRBJ2-5; DNA: TGTGCCAGCAGTTTACGGCGGGGGGGCCTTGAGACCCAGTACTTC; CDR3: CASSLRRGGLETQYF
V: TRBV27; D: NA; size: few; J: TRBJ2-1; DNA: TGTGCCAGCAGCGAATCGTATCAGGGGAACGAGCAGTTCTTC; CDR3: CASSESYQGNEQFF
V: TRBV9; D: TRBD2; size: NA; J: TRBJ2-1; DNA: TGTGCCAGCAGCATTAGCGGGGGACCAGTCAATGAGCAGTTCTTC; CDR3: CASSISGGPVNEQFF